These 23 T cell receptor beta chains came from one sample sequenced in a study of blood T cell repertoires in COVID-19. Clones were sequenced by immunoSEQ multiplex PCR, and TCRdb holds only the in-frame ones, with some missing. This repertoire shows 200,000 or so clones, roughly 90% found once; its top ten account for roughly 2.6%. The source material was PBMCs or T cells enriched from blood (not recorded which). All receptors come from a woman in her twenties or thirties who had recovered from COVID-19.

This clone was observed a single time. Within the sample, other DNA sequences also encode this same CDR3. CDR3 residues: CASSVEVNTEAFF. In DNA form, the CDR3 reads TGTGCCAGCAGTGTCGAGGTGAACACTGAAGCTTTCTTT. The genes are TRBV6-4 and TRBJ1-1, with D unresolved. The CDR3 is 13 amino acids. The V end lost 4 bases, the J end lost 0 bases, and 6 bases lay between the germline ends. Germline CDR1 and CDR2: MRHNA and SNTAGT.

This clone has only one observation. The rearrangement joins TRBV7-8 to TRBJ1-2, with D perhaps matching TRBD1 (6 bases). Germline lookup yields CDR1 SGHVS and CDR2 FQNEAQ. Between the trimmed V and J ends, which lost 5 bases and 4 bases, there was a span of 14 bases. The length of the CDR3 is 14 residues. CDR3 in amino acids: CASSQQQGLYGYTF. CDR3 DNA: TGTGCCAGCAGCCAACAACAGGGTCTCTATGGCTACACCTTC.

This clone was seen more than once but under ten times. V is TRBV27 and J is TRBJ1-4; D might be TRBD1 (6 bases). Trimming removed 1 base from V and 7 bases from J, with 10 bases in between. Germline CDR1 MNHEY, CDR2 SMNVEV (reference sequence). CDR3 size: 14 residues. CDR3 nucleotide sequence: TGTGCCAGCAGTTTATATCGGACAGCTGAAAAACTGTTTTTT. As protein: CASSLYRTAEKLFF.

The chain couples TRBV5-5 to TRBJ2-3; TRBD2 matches 11 bases. CDR1 is SGHKS, CDR2 YYEKEE, per germline (reference sequence). V dropped 4 bases and J dropped 2; count of bases not matched to a gene: 3. The CDR3 consists of 15 residues. As DNA, the CDR3 is TGTGCCAGCAGCAGGGGACTAGCGGACACAGATACGCAGTATTTT. Its translation is CASSRGLADTDTQYF.

V and J are TRBV4-1 and TRBJ2-1; 10 bases fit TRBD1. After removal of 1 base from V and 4 bases from J, the junction contained 1 base not matched to a gene. CDR3 length: 15 amino acids. The V gene's germline CDR1 is MGHRA and CDR2 YSYEKL. The CDR3 spells CASSQGDRGYNEQFF. The CDR3 DNA is TGCGCCAGCAGCCAAGGGGACAGGGGTTACAATGAGCAGTTCTTC.

The V and J genes are TRBV10-3 and TRBJ1-1; 7 positions match TRBD1. Trimming cost V 4 bases and J 4 bases; bases outside gene matches: 9. This CDR3 comprises 15 residues. CDR1 is ENHRY, CDR2 SYGVKD, per germline. CDR3 region: CAISVEGTGATEAFF. The CDR3 DNA reads TGTGCCATCAGTGTAGAGGGAACAGGGGCCACTGAAGCTTTCTTT.

The chain joins TRBV19 to TRBJ2-1, with 7 bases fitting TRBD1. This CDR3 spans 15 amino acids. Trimming removed 7 bases from V and 2 bases from J; junction bases left unmatched: 8. Germline assignment: CDR1 LNHDA and CDR2 SQIVND (reference sequence). The CDR3 loop is CASTLTGSTYNEQFF. The CDR3, as DNA: TGTGCCAGTACCTTGACAGGGAGTACCTACAATGAGCAGTTCTTC.

In this sample, this clone turned up once. The chain joins TRBV9 to TRBJ1-2, with 7 bases aligning to TRBD1. The CDR3 consists of 17 residues. V lost 0 bases to trimming and J lost 4 bases; unmatched junction nucleotides: 12. Germline lookup yields CDR1 SGDLS and CDR2 YYNGEE. CDR3 in DNA: TGTGCCAGCAGCGTAGAGGATAGGGGGCGAGATTTCTATGGCTACACCTTC. Its protein product is CASSVEDRGRDFYGYTF.

V and J are TRBV4-3 and TRBJ1-2; D possibly corresponds to TRBD1 (6 bases). This CDR3 spans 13 amino acids. Trimming cost V 0 bases and J 7 bases, with 9 bases left between them. The germline V gene encodes CDR1 LGHNA and CDR2 YSLEER. The CDR3 reads CASSQDLGGGYTF. The CDR3 DNA follows: TGCGCCAGCAGCCAAGATTTAGGGGGTGGCTACACCTTC.

This chain connects TRBV7-6 to TRBJ2-7; TRBD2 matches at 11 bases. This CDR3 has 15 amino acids. V dropped 5 bases and J dropped 7; count of bases not matched to a gene: 10. Germline CDR1 reads SGHVS; CDR2 reads FNYEAQ. Here the CDR3 reads CASSAIAGGPGEQYF. CDR3 sequence (DNA): TGTGCCAGCAGCGCTATAGCGGGGGGGCCAGGGGAGCAGTACTTC.

This chain connects TRBV4-2 to TRBJ1-6; D is undetermined. Between the trimmed V and J ends, which lost 4 bases and 7 bases, there was a span of 14 bases. The CDR3 spans 15 residues. Per germline, CDR1 LGHNA and CDR2 YNFKEQ. The CDR3 here is CASSLTEGTNSPLHF. The CDR3 coding sequence is TGTGCCAGCAGCCTAACGGAGGGTACGAATTCACCCCTCCACTTT.

This sequence joins TRBV7-2 and TRBJ2-1; 8 bases align to TRBD1. Germline values: CDR1 SGHTA, CDR2 FQGNSA. Losses at the gene ends were 5 bases for V and 7 bases for J; bases not matched to a gene: 10. The CDR3 extends over 15 amino acids. The CDR3 DNA follows: TGTGCCAGCAGCCTATCCGGGACAGGCATTAATGAGCAGTTCTTC. Translation: CASSLSGTGINEQFF.

The CDR3: CASSMGQISGNTIYF. The DNA for the CDR3 is TGTGCCAGTAGTATGGGCCAGATCTCTGGAAACACCATATATTTT. V and J are TRBV19 and TRBJ1-3; D gene ambiguous. The germline V gene encodes CDR1 LNHDA and CDR2 SQIVND (reference sequence). Trimming took 3 bases from V and 0 from J, leaving 9 bases between them. The CDR3 covers 15 residues.

The V call is TRBV7-2, the J call TRBJ1-1; D not certain. The CDR3 consists of 13 residues. V shed 5 bases and J shed 1 base, with 8 bases lying between them. Germline V gives CDR1 SGHTA, CDR2 FQGNSA. The CDR3 region has the DNA TGTGCCAGCAGCGGTGACTGGAACACTGAAGCTTTCTTT. Its translation: CASSGDWNTEAFF.

The chain uses TRBV29-1 and TRBJ2-1, with TRBD1 matching over 10 bases. Germline trimming cut 7 bases from V and 7 bases from J; bases unmatched to any gene: 7. Germline V lookup: CDR1 SQVTM, CDR2 ANQGSEA. The CDR3 contains 13 residues. The CDR3 DNA reads as TGCAGCGCCCTGGACAGGGGGAGGAATGAGCAGTTCTTC. This gives the protein CSALDRGRNEQFF.

The genes are TRBV5-4 and TRBJ2-3, with 8 bases fitting TRBD1. The CDR3 sequence is 16 residues long. CDR1 is SGHNT, CDR2 YYREEE, per germline (reference sequence). V shed 4 bases and J 0 bases; nucleotides not matched to a gene: 7. The CDR3 DNA reads TGTGCCAGCAGCGATCGACAGGGGATAAGCACAGATACGCAGTATTTT. It is translated as CASSDRQGISTDTQYF.

This chain connects TRBV5-1 to TRBJ2-5, with TRBD2 identical over 10 bases. The junction had 20 bases not matched to a gene; V was cut back by 0 bases and J by 9 bases. Germline V CDR1 and CDR2: SGHRS, YFSETQ. The CDR3 covers 19 residues. This chain's CDR3 is CASSLVGVTLAGAPGSQYF. The DNA of the CDR3 is TGCGCCAGCAGCTTGGTCGGGGTTACCCTAGCGGGGGCCCCAGGGTCCCAGTACTTC.

The chain employs TRBV5-6 and TRBJ2-7; D is undetermined. Germline V gene sequence: CDR1 SGHDT, CDR2 YYEEEE. The CDR3 contains 13 residues. Trimming pared 5 bases from V and 5 bases from J, leaving 14 bases between. The CDR3 nucleotides read TGTGCCAGCAGATTTGACTGGAGAGACGAGCAGTACTTC. Translating gives CASRFDWRDEQYF.

In its sample, this clone was seen once. V usage is TRBV5-1 and J usage is TRBJ2-3; the match to TRBD2 covers 9 bases. The trim removed 4 bases at V and 1 base at J, leaving 10 bases unmatched. The V gene's germline CDR1 is SGHRS and CDR2 YFSETQ. The length of the CDR3 is 17 residues. CDR3 residues: CASSSLGTSLGTDTQYF. The CDR3 DNA follows: TGCGCCAGCAGCAGCCTCGGGACTAGCTTGGGCACAGATACGCAGTATTTT.

The chain joins TRBV4-3 to TRBJ1-1; 7 bases match TRBD1. Germline-derived CDR1 and CDR2 are LGHNA and YSLEER. V lost 4 bases to trimming and J lost 1 base; unmatched junction nucleotides: 9. The CDR3 runs 16 residues. The CDR3 loop reads CASSLVPTGTNTEAFF. Written as DNA, the CDR3 is TGCGCCAGCAGCCTCGTGCCGACAGGGACGAACACTGAAGCTTTCTTT.

The rearrangement joins TRBV6-2 or TRBV6-3 to TRBJ2-7; possible D gene TRBD2, 6 bases. The germline V gene encodes CDR1 MNHEY and CDR2 SVGEGT. The CDR3 is 17 residues long. Deletions cut 0 bases from V and 4 bases from J, with 19 bases between. The CDR3 loop reads CASSYSLGTARLYEQYF. The CDR3 bases are TGTGCCAGCAGTTACTCTCTGGGGACTGCGAGACTTTACGAGCAGTACTTC.

The genes are TRBV4-3 and TRBJ2-4; 8 bases line up with TRBD1. Germline values: CDR1 LGHNA, CDR2 YSLEER. The CDR3 covers 15 residues. The trim removed 1 base at V and 9 bases at J, leaving 8 bases unmatched. In DNA, the CDR3 is TGCGCCAGCAGCCAAGGGACAGGGAGAGGCGGCATTCAGTACTTC. It yields the protein CASSQGTGRGGIQYF.

This clone has just one count. The rearrangement joins TRBV7-9 to TRBJ1-1; no clear D. CDR3 length equals 12 residues. Germline V gene data show CDR1 as SEHNR and CDR2 as FQNEAQ (reference sequence). Deletions cut 4 bases from V and 0 bases from J, with 3 bases between. The CDR3 protein is CASSSVNTEAFF. DNA of the CDR3: TGTGCCAGCAGCTCGGTGAACACTGAAGCTTTCTTT.